The next 20 T cell receptor beta chains were all read from a single sample in a study of blood T cell repertoires in COVID-19. Method: immunoSEQ multiplex PCR; TCRdb's copy keeps in-frame clones and lacks some. This sample has about 58,000 clones; 78% occur once, and the top ten carry over 4%. Sequencing was performed on peripheral blood. The receptors stem from a human donor in a cohort sampled during active COVID-19.

This clone was seen a few times. This sequence joins TRBV7-2 and TRBJ1-5; TRBD1 matches 12 bases. Germline-derived CDR1 and CDR2 are SGHTA and FQGNSA. V lost 4 bases and J lost 7; bases outside the gene matches: 2. The CDR3 is made up of 14 amino acids. The DNA for the CDR3 is TGTGCCAGCAGCTCAGGGACAGGGGGCCAGCCCCAGCATTTT. Protein: CASSSGTGGQPQHF.

This clone came up many times. At the DNA level, this CDR3 is encoded by other sequences in the same sample as well. V gene TRBV7-8 combines with J gene TRBJ1-5; D unresolved. Germline values: CDR1 SGHVS, CDR2 FQNEAQ. CDR3 size: 15 residues. The V gene lost 1 base and the J gene lost 0 bases, with 7 bases spanning the gap. The CDR3 reads CASSLELLSNQPQHF. The CDR3 DNA follows: TGTGCCAGCAGCTTAGAGTTACTTAGCAATCAGCCCCAGCATTTT. The full variable domain, in which reference TRBV7-8 and TRBJ1-5 provide the parts outside the CDR3, is GAGVSQSPRYKVAKRGQDVALRCDPISGHVSLFWYQQALGQGPEFLTYFQNEAQLDKSGLPSDRFFAERPEGSVSTLKIQRTQQEDSAVYLCASSLELLSNQPQHFGDGTRLSIL.

This clone appeared a few times. V usage is TRBV27 and J usage is TRBJ2-7; 9 bases fit TRBD2. This CDR3 region has 15 residues. V lost 5 bases, J lost 3 bases, and 8 bases stayed unmatched. Germline loops: CDR1 MNHEY, CDR2 SMNVEV (reference sequence). CDR3 sequence (DNA): TGTGCCAGCAGTCCTCTAGCGGGGACCCGCTACGAGCAGTACTTC. Its protein product is CASSPLAGTRYEQYF.

The chain links TRBV19 to TRBJ2-2, with D hard to call. Germline CDR1 LNHDA, CDR2 SQIVND (reference sequence). V was trimmed by 9 bases and J by 0 bases, leaving 11 bases between them. This CDR3 is 14 amino acids long. CDR3 residues: CASNSNANTGELFF. The CDR3 DNA reads TGTGCCAGCAATAGCAACGCGAACACCGGGGAGCTGTTTTTT.

V is TRBV28 and J is TRBJ1-5, with unresolved D. V was pared by 6 bases and J by 5 bases, with 11 bases between. CDR1 and CDR2 (germline): MDHEN, SYDVKM. This CDR3 region has 13 residues. Here the CDR3 DNA reads TGTGCCAGCAGCCCCGCGCGATATCAGCCCCAGCATTTT. Protein: CASSPARYQPQHF.

The CDR3 nucleotides are TGTGCCAGCAGTTACTCCCTTTTCGGCGGGGAGCTGTTTTTT. Translated: CASSYSLFGGELFF. The chain recombines TRBV6-2 or TRBV6-3 with TRBJ2-2; no clear D gene. The CDR3 runs 14 residues. Between the trimmed V and J ends, which lost 0 bases and 7 bases, there was a span of 9 bases. CDR1 MNHEY and CDR2 SVGEGT come from the germline V gene.

The V and J genes are TRBV19 and TRBJ2-7, with TRBD2 identical over 9 bases. Germline lookup yields CDR1 LNHDA and CDR2 SQIVND (reference sequence). Losses at the gene ends were 1 base for V and 3 bases for J; bases not matched to a gene: 1. This CDR3 has 14 residues. DNA for the CDR3: TGTGCCAGTAGTATAGGTAGCGGGAGCTACGAGCAGTACTTC. This codes for CASSIGSGSYEQYF.

This clone was counted only a few times. V usage is TRBV12-3 or TRBV12-4 and J usage is TRBJ1-1; 10 nucleotides align to TRBD1. V lost 5 bases and J lost 8; bases outside the gene matches: 5. This CDR3 region has 13 residues. In DNA form, the CDR3 reads TGTGCCAGCAGTGTCCCGGGACAGGGGGAAGCTTTCTTT. Translated: CASSVPGQGEAFF.

The J gene is TRBJ2-7, the V gene TRBV9, with a possible D match to TRBD1 (5 bases). Germline V gives CDR1 SGDLS, CDR2 YYNGEE. CDR3 length equals 13 residues. V was cut by 0 bases and J by 1 base, with 5 bases left in between. CDR3 sequence reads: CASSVGQSYEQYF. In nucleotides, the CDR3 is TGTGCCAGCAGCGTAGGACAGTCCTACGAGCAGTACTTC.

V usage is TRBV7-3 and J usage is TRBJ1-5; 7 bases line up with TRBD1. With 2 bases clipped from V and 5 bases from J, the junction kept 21 bases outside the gene matches. The CDR3 spans 20 residues. Germline lookup yields CDR1 SGHTA and CDR2 FQGTGA. CDR3 DNA: TGTGCCAGCAGCTTAGGCTCGTTAGCCCTACGACAGGGCTACGATCAGCCCCAGCATTTT. Protein product: CASSLGSLALRQGYDQPQHF.

The chain couples TRBV5-1 to TRBJ1-2; possibly TRBD1 for D (6 bases). Deletions cut 0 bases from V and 8 bases from J, with 11 bases between. This CDR3 has 13 residues. Germline CDR1 reads SGHRS; CDR2 reads YFSETQ. CDR3 nucleotide sequence: TGCGCCAGCAGCTTGGTAGGGGGTGTGGGCTACACCTTC. This translates into CASSLVGGVGYTF.

This clone was found once. The V gene is TRBV28, the J gene TRBJ1-1, with D possibly TRBD1 on 6 matching bases. From germline, CDR1 is MDHEN and CDR2 SYDVKM. There are 12 residues in the CDR3. V lost 7 bases and J 6 bases, leaving 12 bases between the germline ends. CDR3: CASKKTGPEAFF. CDR3 DNA sequence: TGTGCCAGCAAAAAAACAGGGCCTGAAGCTTTCTTT.

The rearrangement links TRBV27 to TRBJ1-4; perhaps TRBD1 as D (6 bases). Per germline, CDR1 MNHEY and CDR2 SMNVEV (reference sequence). V lost 5 bases and J lost 6, with 13 bases in between. There are 14 residues in the CDR3. The CDR3 DNA reads as TGTGCCAGCAGTGTAGACAGGACAGATGAAAAACTGTTTTTT. Translating it yields CASSVDRTDEKLFF.

V usage is TRBV2 and J usage is TRBJ1-5; possible D gene TRBD1, 5 bases. Germline CDR1 reads SNHLY; CDR2 reads FYNNEI. V was clipped by 2 bases and J by 7 bases, with 15 bases between them. This CDR3 contains 15 residues. This chain's CDR3 is CASSEYIGRGQPQHF. CDR3 sequence (DNA): TGTGCCAGCAGTGAATATATCGGGAGGGGCCAGCCCCAGCATTTT.

The rearrangement uses TRBV28 and TRBJ1-2; possible D gene TRBD1, 6 bases. Trimming cost V 3 bases and J 4 bases, with 12 bases left between them. The CDR3 loop spans 14 amino acids. Germline loops: CDR1 MDHEN, CDR2 SYDVKM. The CDR3 sequence: CASSLAGVGYGYTF. The CDR3 DNA follows: TGTGCCAGCAGTTTGGCAGGGGTAGGCTATGGCTACACCTTC.

The rearrangement links TRBV4-1 to TRBJ2-7; 11 bases align to TRBD2. In germline, CDR1 is MGHRA, CDR2 YSYEKL. The CDR3 loop spans 17 amino acids. J lost 2 bases, V lost 0 bases, and 6 bases had no gene match. The CDR3 loop reads CASSQEPSGGPTYEQYF. The CDR3 DNA reads TGCGCCAGCAGCCAAGAGCCTAGCGGGGGGCCCACCTACGAGCAGTACTTC.

This clone was detected only a few times. This chain uses TRBV6-5 with TRBJ1-1; tentatively, D is TRBD1 (5 bases). Trimming removed 10 bases from V and 0 bases from J, with 12 bases in between. This CDR3 has 13 amino acids. CDR1 MNHEY and CDR2 SVGAGI come from the germline V gene. The CDR3 is CANRQPLNTEAFF. CDR3 in DNA: TGTGCCAACCGACAGCCACTGAACACTGAAGCTTTCTTT.

The chain couples TRBV25-1 to TRBJ2-7, with 9 bases identical to TRBD1. After removal of 6 bases from V and 2 bases from J, the junction contained 8 bases not matched to a gene. The CDR3 totals 15 residues. Germline CDR1 MGHDK, CDR2 SYGVNS. The CDR3 spells CASRDSGTGTYEQYF. The CDR3 DNA sequence: TGTGCCAGCAGAGATTCCGGGACAGGGACCTACGAGCAGTACTTC.

The chain recombines TRBV6-6 with TRBJ2-7, with D uncertain. The germline V gene encodes CDR1 MNHNY and CDR2 SVGAGI (reference sequence). Trimming pared 0 bases from V and 2 bases from J, leaving 5 bases between. There are 13 residues in the CDR3. The CDR3 region has the DNA TGTGCCAGCAGTTACTCGAGTACCTACGAGCAGTACTTC. The encoded protein is CASSYSSTYEQYF.

The CDR3 DNA is TGTGCCAGCAGTTCAGCTCTAGCGGGAAGGTCTTACGAGCAGTACTTC. This sequence encodes CASSSALAGRSYEQYF. This chain links TRBV6-5 with TRBJ2-7; 9 nucleotides agree with TRBD2. The length of the CDR3 is 16 residues. The V gene end was trimmed by 4 bases and the J gene end by 4 bases; junction bases not matched to a gene: 11. Germline loops: CDR1 MNHEY, CDR2 SVGAGI.